The subject of this entry is one T cell receptor beta chain. Its antigen is currently unknown. The CDR3 is 16 residues long. Per the germline V gene, CDR1 is SGHRS and CDR2 is YFSETQ. V lost 4 bases, J lost 4 bases, and 18 bases lay in between. It was with 60 Vbeta and 13 Jbeta primers that the PCR ran. Repertoires were generated with immunoSEQ multiplex PCR, while TCRdb's copy carries only in-frame clones and drops some. The data hold around 90,000 clones, with over 55% observed a single time. The source of the sample is a study of cytomegalovirus exposure and HLA in healthy donors. Study overall: Sequencing of about 179 million T cells in an earlier analysis found 100 million to 140 million unique TCR beta sequences. General study points: For most subjects, TCR beta sequences were reported to predict HLA-A and HLA-B alleles with accuracy.

V and J are TRBV5-1 and TRBJ2-1; TRBD2 is a possible D gene (6 bases). Sequenced material: PBMCs. The receptor was derived from a woman in her fifties or sixties in good health and CMV-seropositive. CDR3 coding DNA: TGCGCCAGCAGCCTCTCAGGGACTGGCTATTACAATGAGCAGTTCTTC. This codes for CASSLSGTGYYNEQFF.